The TCR beta chain under discussion was sequenced for a study of shared clonotypes between healthy human individuals. This clone has more than one count but fewer than ten. Its antigen remains unidentified. The same CDR3 can be traced to other DNA sequences in this sample. The donors were adults (healthy and HIV-negative) with no recent acute infections or vaccinations. Nashville, Tennessee was home to all donors, who were Caucasian adults. The study's findings and limits: Although depth was large, rarefaction showed that sequencing of the sorted subsets was incomplete. Enrolling few donors narrowed the genetic and exposure-history diversity that was represented.

The CDR3 has 13 amino acids. V was clipped by 4 bases and J by 0 bases, with 6 bases between them. Per germline, CDR1 MNHNS and CDR2 SASEGT. Produced via immunoSEQ multiplex PCR; TCRdb's table is partial and in-frame only. The table has millions of clones, just over 90% seen once. The sequence was obtained from a man between 18 and 35 years old in good health. This chain joins TRBV6-1 and TRBJ1-1, with no clear D. The sample consisted of naive CD4+ T cells sorted from blood. Described subset: CD45RA+ positively selected. In DNA, the CDR3 is TGTGCCAGCAGTGTGCAGATGAACACTGAAGCTTTCTTT. Residues: CASSVQMNTEAFF.